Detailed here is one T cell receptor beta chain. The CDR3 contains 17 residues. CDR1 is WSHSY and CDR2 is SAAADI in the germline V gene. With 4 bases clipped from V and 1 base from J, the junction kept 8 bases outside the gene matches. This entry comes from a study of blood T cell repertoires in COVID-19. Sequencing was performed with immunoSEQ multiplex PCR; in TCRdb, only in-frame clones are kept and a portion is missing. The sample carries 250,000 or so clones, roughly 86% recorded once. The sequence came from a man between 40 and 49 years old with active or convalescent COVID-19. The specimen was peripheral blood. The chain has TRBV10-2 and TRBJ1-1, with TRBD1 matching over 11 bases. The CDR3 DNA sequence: TGCGCCAGCAGTGGGGGGACAGGGGGTGTGAAGAACACTGAAGCTTTCTTT. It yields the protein CASSGGTGGVKNTEAFF.